The 28 T cell receptor beta chains reported below all come from one sample, sequenced in a study of T cells after yellow fever vaccination. TCRdb re-called the 5' RACE reads with MiXCR, one entry per CDR3 protein. The table shows approximately 250,000 distinct CDR3 sequences, with over 6.5% occurring only once. This material consisted of CD4+ T cells sorted from PBMCs, taken on the day of the yellow fever booster vaccination. The origin of the receptors is a young man who received the YFV17D yellow fever vaccine.

Many counts were recorded for this clonotype. The chain combines TRBV7-9 with TRBJ2-3, with a weak D call TRBD2 (5 bases). CDR3 length equals 13 residues. V was shortened by 7 bases and J by 5 bases, with 13 bases between the two germline ends. Germline lookup yields CDR1 SEHNR and CDR2 FQNEAQ (reference sequence). In DNA form, the CDR3 reads TGTGCCAGCAACCCGAGGGAAGGAGATACGCAGTATTTT. Protein: CASNPREGDTQYF.

This clonotype was seen more than once but under ten times. This rearrangement joins TRBV29-1 to TRBJ2-3; D perhaps matches TRBD1 (6 bases). Germline V CDR1 and CDR2: SQVTM, ANQGSEA. Trimming removed 3 bases from V and 5 bases from J, with 12 bases in between. The CDR3 totals 13 residues. The CDR3, as DNA: TGCAGCGTTGACAGGGGCTCGGGAGATACGCAGTATTTT. This codes for CSVDRGSGDTQYF.

This clonotype was seen a handful of times. The chain carries TRBV20-1 and TRBJ2-4; 7 positions match TRBD2. V was clipped by 1 base and J by 7 bases; unmatched bases: 13. The CDR3 covers 16 residues. Germline values: CDR1 DFQATT, CDR2 SNEGSKA (reference sequence). CDR3 in DNA: TGCAGTGCTAGAGTCCCCGAGGGAGGGGCGTCGAACATTCAGTACTTC. Translated: CSARVPEGGASNIQYF.

This clonotype was recorded at least ten times. The J gene is TRBJ2-1, the V gene TRBV5-4, with a possible D match to TRBD2 (5 bases). Germline CDR1 reads SGHNT; CDR2 reads YYREEE (reference sequence). This CDR3 is 16 amino acids long. Trimming left V 0 bases short and J 0 bases short, with 10 bases between. The CDR3 nucleotides read TGTGCCAGCAGCTTGGCCGGGGTTAGCTCCTACAATGAGCAGTTCTTC. This sequence encodes CASSLAGVSSYNEQFF. Supplemented by reference TRBV5-4 and TRBJ2-1, the full variable domain reads ETGVTQSPTHLIKTRGQQVTLRCSSQSGHNTVSWYQQALGQGPQFIFQYYREEENGRGNFPPRFSGLQFPNYSSELNVNALELDDSALYLCASSLAGVSSYNEQFFGPGTRLTVL.

This clonotype was seen at least ten times. This chain uses TRBV5-1 with TRBJ2-7; D possibly corresponds to TRBD2 (5 bases). Trimming removed 7 bases at V and 5 bases at J, with 19 bases between. CDR3 length equals 14 residues. Germline-derived CDR1 and CDR2 are SGHRS and YFSETQ. CDR3 loop: CASSVRAAGDEQYF. The CDR3 DNA follows: TGCGCCAGCTCCGTTCGAGCGGCTGGGGACGAGCAGTACTTC.

This clonotype was recorded at least ten times. The rearrangement joins TRBV9 to TRBJ1-5; weak D call: TRBD1 (5 bases). The CDR3 runs to 13 residues. Germline lookup yields CDR1 SGDLS and CDR2 YYNGEE. V lost 3 bases to trimming and J lost 7 bases, with 11 bases between them. The CDR3 DNA reads TGTGCCAGCAGCGCCGGGAGGGGACAGCCCCAGCATTTT. Translation: CASSAGRGQPQHF. Filled out from reference TRBV9 and TRBJ1-5, the complete variable domain reads DSGVTQTPKHLITATGQRVTLRCSPRSGDLSVYWYQQSLDQGLQFLIQYYNGEERAKGNILERFSAQQFPDLHSELNLSSLELGDSALYFCASSAGRGQPQHFGDGTRLSIL.

This clonotype was detected ten times or more. The rearrangement joins TRBV12-3 or TRBV12-4 to TRBJ2-1, with 10 bases identical to TRBD2. V lost 5 bases to trimming and J lost 6 bases; unmatched junction nucleotides: 1. The CDR3 has 13 residues. The CDR3 region is CASSSGRGNEQFF. Here the CDR3 DNA reads TGTGCCAGCAGTAGCGGGAGGGGCAATGAGCAGTTCTTC.

A remark on this clonotype: A junction end diverges from the germline sequence, so it may reflect a read error. This chain joins TRBV6-5 and TRBJ1-4, with D tentatively TRBD1 (6 bases). The germline CDR1 and CDR2 sequences are MNHEY and SVGAGI. The CDR3 totals 16 residues. The CDR3 loop reads CASSYDQGKANEKLIF. CDR3 in DNA: TGTGCCAGCAGTTACGATCAGGGGAAGGCGAATGAAAAACTGATTTTT.

In this sample, this clonotype turned up a few times. The J gene is TRBJ2-4, the V gene TRBV5-1; no clear D gene. This CDR3 has 13 amino acids. Trimming pared 0 bases from V and 6 bases from J, leaving 7 bases between. The germline V gene encodes CDR1 SGHRS and CDR2 YFSETQ. In DNA, the CDR3 is TGCGCCAGCAGCTTGGGGACGGCAAACATTCAGTACTTC. It codes for CASSLGTANIQYF.

Note on this clonotype: A much larger clone differs from this one at a single base, so this may be a read error. The chain has TRBV20-1 and TRBJ2-1, with D perhaps matching TRBD1 (5 bases). The CDR3 runs to 10 residues. Trimming removed 7 bases from V and 15 bases from J, with 16 bases in between. Germline V gene data show CDR1 as DFQATT and CDR2 as SNEGSKA (reference sequence). This CDR3 is CSGGAGQGFF. CDR3 bases: TGCAGTGGGGGTGCCGGGCAGGGGTTCTTC.

The table lists this clonotype with many counts. A junction end diverges from the germline sequence, so it may reflect a read error. The rearrangement joins TRBV12-3 or TRBV12-4 to TRBJ2-3; D is unresolved. The CDR3 length is 11 residues. The DNA of the CDR3 is TGTGCCAGCAGCTTAGCAGATACGCAGTATTTT. Amino acid sequence: CASSLADTQYF.

The chain uses TRBV6-2 or TRBV6-3 and TRBJ1-1, with D possibly being TRBD1 (6 bases). The CDR3 consists of 16 residues. With 2 bases removed from V and 2 bases from J, the gap between germline ends came to 15 bases. CDR1 MNHEY and CDR2 SVGEGT come from the germline V gene. For the CDR3, the DNA is TGTGCCAGCAGTTACGGGGGGAACAGGGAAAACACTGAAGCTTTCTTT. Amino acid sequence: CASSYGGNRENTEAFF.

This clonotype was seen repeatedly, ten times or more. The chain couples TRBV20-1 to TRBJ2-3, with a weak D call TRBD2 (6 bases). This CDR3 comprises 17 residues. Germline-derived CDR1 and CDR2 are DFQATT and SNEGSKA (reference sequence). V gave up 5 bases and J gave up 1 base, with 22 bases separating them. The CDR3 DNA reads as TGCAGTGCTGAAGCCCGGGGCAGCGGGCACGGCACAGATACGCAGTATTTT. Protein product: CSAEARGSGHGTDTQYF.

This clonotype turned up a few times. The V gene is TRBV7-2, the J gene TRBJ2-1; D not resolved. The V gene's germline CDR1 is SGHTA and CDR2 FQGNSA. The CDR3 sequence is 15 residues long. The V and J ends lost 2 bases and 7 bases respectively, with 15 bases between them. CDR3 region: CASSLMGQQLNEQFF. The CDR3 region has the DNA TGTGCCAGCAGCTTAATGGGTCAACAACTGAATGAGCAGTTCTTC.

This clonotype was seen only a few times. The CDR3 region has the DNA TGTGCCAGCAGCTTAGGGGGGACTAACACAGATACGCAGTATTTT. Its protein product is CASSLGGTNTDTQYF. The chain uses TRBV7-9 and TRBJ2-3; 7 bases are shared with TRBD2. V shed 1 base and J 2 bases; nucleotides not matched to a gene: 3. The CDR3 covers 15 residues. CDR1 and CDR2 from the germline V gene are SEHNR and FQNEAQ (reference sequence).

The chain links TRBV10-2 to TRBJ1-1, with D hard to call. V was pared by 5 bases and J by 0 bases, with 10 bases between. The germline V gene has CDR1 WSHSY and CDR2 SAAADI. This CDR3 has 14 residues. The CDR3 DNA sequence: TGCGCCAGCAGTCCCAGTTTGGTGAACACTGAAGCTTTCTTT. This sequence encodes CASSPSLVNTEAFF.

The J gene is TRBJ2-1, the V gene TRBV4-2; 11 bases agree with TRBD2. The trim removed 3 bases at V and 0 bases at J, leaving 4 bases unmatched. Germline CDR1 is LGHNA and CDR2 is YNFKEQ. This CDR3 has 17 residues. In DNA, the CDR3 is TGTGCCAGCAGCCAGCGACTAGCGGGAAACTCCTACAATGAGCAGTTCTTC. Its translation: CASSQRLAGNSYNEQFF.

This clonotype was counted at least ten times. J is TRBJ2-7 and V is TRBV7-2; 10 bases fit TRBD2. The ends lost 2 bases at V and 5 bases at J; junction bases unmatched: 3. Germline V gene lookup returns CDR1 SGHTA and CDR2 FQGNSA. The CDR3 runs 14 residues. CDR3 DNA sequence: TGTGCCAGCAGCTTACTAGCGGGAGTAAACGAGCAGTACTTC. It is translated as CASSLLAGVNEQYF.

The chain recombines TRBV6-1 with TRBJ2-4; 7 bases are a match to TRBD1. This CDR3 is 14 amino acids long. Per germline, CDR1 MNHNS and CDR2 SASEGT. V gave up 7 bases and J gave up 0 bases; unmatched junction bases: 3. CDR3 region: CASTNRGAKNIQYF. In nucleotides, the CDR3 is TGTGCCAGCACTAACAGGGGAGCCAAAAACATTCAGTACTTC.

This clonotype has a handful of counts. This sequence joins TRBV5-1 and TRBJ1-1; D call uncertain. V was shortened by 4 bases and J by 6 bases, with 19 bases between the two germline ends. This CDR3 has 15 amino acids. The germline CDR1 and CDR2 sequences are SGHRS and YFSETQ. In nucleotides, the CDR3 is TGCGCCAGCAGCCTCCAAGCTGGGCACCACTCTGAAGCTTTCTTT. It codes for CASSLQAGHHSEAFF.

This clonotype was seen more than once but under ten times. The chain joins TRBV20-1 to TRBJ1-2; the match to TRBD1 covers 7 bases. Germline CDR1 is DFQATT and CDR2 is SNEGSKA (reference sequence). The CDR3 covers 13 residues. V gave up 0 bases and J gave up 8 bases; unmatched junction bases: 6. CDR3 coding DNA: TGCAGTGCTAGAGATCACAGGGGTGCGGGCTACACCTTC. This encodes CSARDHRGAGYTF.

This clonotype showed up many times. The V and J genes are TRBV7-2 and TRBJ1-1; tentative D call: TRBD1 (5 bases). Germline loops: CDR1 SGHTA, CDR2 FQGNSA. The CDR3 runs 12 residues. The germline V and J ends were trimmed by 3 bases and 4 bases, with 6 bases remaining between them. Here the CDR3 DNA reads TGTGCCAGCAGCTTCGGGACCACTGAAGCTTTCTTT. It yields the protein CASSFGTTEAFF.

Concerning this clonotype: A read error may account for a junction end that differs from germline. This chain joins TRBV23-1 and TRBJ1-5; the D is unclear. TRBV23-1 is recorded as an ORF, its role being uncertain. The CDR3 consists of 12 residues. The DNA for the CDR3 is TGCGCCAGCGGCCAACAGATGCAGCCTCAGCATTTT. Encoded protein: CASGQQMQPQHF.

There are many counts of this clonotype. V and J are TRBV5-1 and TRBJ2-3; D is tentatively TRBD1 or TRBD2 (5 bases each). In germline, CDR1 is SGHRS, CDR2 YFSETQ. V gave up 5 bases and J gave up 4 bases, with 17 bases separating them. The CDR3 totals 15 residues. In nucleotides, the CDR3 is TGCGCCAGCAGTTCGGGTGGGAGAGGGGCAGATACGCAGTATTTT. It translates to CASSSGGRGADTQYF.

Ten or more counts support this clonotype. V is TRBV5-1 and J is TRBJ2-2; 8 nucleotides align to TRBD2. In germline, CDR1 is SGHRS, CDR2 YFSETQ. CDR3 size: 17 residues. V gave up 0 bases and J gave up 4 bases; unmatched junction bases: 8. The CDR3 region has the DNA TGCGCCAGCAGCTTGGGGTTCGGCGGGGGGAGCACCGGGGAGCTGTTTTTT. The encoded protein is CASSLGFGGGSTGELFF.

J is TRBJ2-7 and V is TRBV7-2; TRBD2 aligns across 13 bases. This CDR3 region has 16 residues. Germline trimming cut 5 bases from V and 2 bases from J; bases unmatched to any gene: 6. CDR1 and CDR2 from the germline V gene are SGHTA and FQGNSA. The CDR3 DNA is TGTGCCAGCAGCACTCGACTAGCGGGAGGAGCCTACGAGCAGTACTTC. This gives the protein CASSTRLAGGAYEQYF.

The V call is TRBV29-1, the J call TRBJ2-7, with TRBD1 matching over 8 bases. Germline V gene lookup returns CDR1 SQVTM and CDR2 ANQGSEA. The J segment lost 2 bases and the V segment lost 7 bases, leaving 10 bases of the junction unmatched. This CDR3 comprises 14 residues. The CDR3 loop reads CSAAQGAVTYEQYF. In DNA form, the CDR3 reads TGCAGCGCAGCCCAGGGGGCAGTTACCTACGAGCAGTACTTC.

This clonotype was seen only a few times. J is TRBJ1-5 and V is TRBV4-2; D is perhaps TRBD1 (5 bases). The ends were cut back, 0 bases at V and 7 bases at J, with 13 bases in the middle. The CDR3 consists of 15 residues. CDR1 LGHNA and CDR2 YNFKEQ come from the germline V gene. As DNA, the CDR3 is TGTGCCAGCAGCCAAGAGGTCGGGGGTGGCCAGCCCCAGCATTTT. Protein sequence: CASSQEVGGGQPQHF.